These 5 T cell receptor beta chains were sequenced from one sample in a study of shared clonotypes between healthy human individuals. Produced via immunoSEQ multiplex PCR; TCRdb's table is partial and in-frame only. This sample has about 2.5 million clones; less than 95% occur once, and the top ten carry around 0.4%. Source material: naive CD4+ T cells from PBMCs. Described subset: CD45RA+ positively selected. These receptors all come from a young man in good health. Some clones in this sample may be carry-over from other donors' samples.

This rearrangement joins TRBV5-4 to TRBJ2-7; D gene uncertain. The CDR3 contains 14 residues. V lost 4 bases to trimming and J lost 0 bases, with 11 bases between them. Germline V gives CDR1 SGHNT, CDR2 YYREEE (reference sequence). CDR3 sequence (DNA): TGTGCCAGCAGCCAAGACTTCAGCTCCTACGAGCAGTACTTC. It translates to CASSQDFSSYEQYF.

V gene TRBV14 combines with J gene TRBJ1-1; D may be TRBD1 (5 bases). The germline V and J ends were trimmed by 1 base and 2 bases, with 14 bases remaining between them. Looked up from germline, CDR1 is SGHDN and CDR2 is FVKESK. There are 16 residues in the CDR3. The CDR3 bases are TGTGCCAGCAGCCAAGGACAACAGGCTTTTAACACTGAAGCTTTCTTT. This gives the protein CASSQGQQAFNTEAFF.

This clone appeared a single time. The chain is built from TRBV5-1 and TRBJ2-5, with D perhaps matching TRBD1 (6 bases). Germline lookup yields CDR1 SGHRS and CDR2 YFSETQ. CDR3 length: 13 residues. V was pared by 6 bases and J by 2 bases, with 11 bases between. The DNA of the CDR3 is TGCGCCAGCAACGGACAGCAACAAGAGACCCAGTACTTC. Translation gives CASNGQQQETQYF.

This clone has only one observation. The V gene is TRBV10-3, the J gene TRBJ2-1, with 7 bases that match TRBD2. Trimming cost V 8 bases and J 8 bases; bases outside gene matches: 9. Germline CDR1 is ENHRY and CDR2 is SYGVKD. This CDR3 contains 13 residues. The CDR3 here is CAISGEGLDEQFF. The CDR3 bases are TGTGCCATCTCCGGGGAGGGCCTGGATGAGCAGTTCTTC.

The CDR3 DNA sequence: TGTGCCACCAGCAGTGGTGGACAGGGGTCAAGAAACACCATATATTTT. Its protein is CATSSGGQGSRNTIYF. The chain carries TRBV15 and TRBJ1-3, with 9 nucleotides matching TRBD1. Trimming removed 3 bases from V and 5 bases from J; junction bases left unmatched: 8. The CDR3 runs 16 residues. Germline-derived CDR1 and CDR2 are LNHNV and YYDKDF (reference sequence). Complete variable domain (other parts from reference TRBV15 and TRBJ1-3): DAMVIQNPRYQVTQFGKPVTLSCSQTLNHNVMYWYQQKSSQAPKLLFHYYDKDFNNEADTPDNFQSRRPNTSFCFLDIRSPGLGDTAMYLCATSSGGQGSRNTIYFGEGSWLTVV.